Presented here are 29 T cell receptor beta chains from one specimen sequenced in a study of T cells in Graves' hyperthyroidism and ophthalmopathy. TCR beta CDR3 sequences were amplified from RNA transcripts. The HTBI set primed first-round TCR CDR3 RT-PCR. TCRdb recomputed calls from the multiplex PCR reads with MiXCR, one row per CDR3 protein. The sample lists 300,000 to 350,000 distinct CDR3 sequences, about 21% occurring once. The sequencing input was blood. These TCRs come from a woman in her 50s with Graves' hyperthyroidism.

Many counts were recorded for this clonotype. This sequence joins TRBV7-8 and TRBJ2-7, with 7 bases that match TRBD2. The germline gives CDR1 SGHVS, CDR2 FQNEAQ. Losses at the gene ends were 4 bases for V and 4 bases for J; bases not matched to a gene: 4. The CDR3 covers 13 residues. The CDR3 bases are TGTGCCAGCAGCTCTAAGCGGGATTACGAGCAGTACTTC. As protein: CASSSKRDYEQYF.

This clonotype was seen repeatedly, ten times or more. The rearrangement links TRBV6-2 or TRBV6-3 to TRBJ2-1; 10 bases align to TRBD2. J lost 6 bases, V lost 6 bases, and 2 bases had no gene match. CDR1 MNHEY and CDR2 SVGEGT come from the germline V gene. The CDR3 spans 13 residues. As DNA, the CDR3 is TGTGCCAGCAGGCTAGCGGGAGCCAATGAGCAGTTCTTC. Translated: CASRLAGANEQFF.

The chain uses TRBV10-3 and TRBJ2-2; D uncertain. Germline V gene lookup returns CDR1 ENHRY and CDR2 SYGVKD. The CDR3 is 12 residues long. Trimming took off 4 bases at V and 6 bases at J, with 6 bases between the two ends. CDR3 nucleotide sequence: TGTGCCATCAGTGCTACGGCCGGGGAGCTGTTTTTT. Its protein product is CAISATAGELFF.

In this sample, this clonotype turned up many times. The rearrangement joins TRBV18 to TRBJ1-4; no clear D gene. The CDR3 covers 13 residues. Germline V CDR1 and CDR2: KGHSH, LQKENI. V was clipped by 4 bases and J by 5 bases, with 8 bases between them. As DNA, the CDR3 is TGTGCCAGCTCACTAGGACGGAATGAAAAACTGTTTTTT. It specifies CASSLGRNEKLFF. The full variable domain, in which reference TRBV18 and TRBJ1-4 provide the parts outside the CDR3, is NAGVMQNPRHLVRRRGQEARLRCSPMKGHSHVYWYRQLPEEGLKFMVYLQKENIIDESGMPKERFSAEFPKEGPSILRIQQVVRGDSAAYFCASSLGRNEKLFFGSGTQLSVL.

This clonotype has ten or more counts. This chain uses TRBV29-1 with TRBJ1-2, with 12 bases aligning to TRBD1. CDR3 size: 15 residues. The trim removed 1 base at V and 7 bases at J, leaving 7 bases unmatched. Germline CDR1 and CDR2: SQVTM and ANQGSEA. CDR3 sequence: CSVEGGDRGQRGYTF. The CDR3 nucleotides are TGCAGCGTTGAAGGGGGGGACAGGGGGCAGCGTGGCTACACCTTC.

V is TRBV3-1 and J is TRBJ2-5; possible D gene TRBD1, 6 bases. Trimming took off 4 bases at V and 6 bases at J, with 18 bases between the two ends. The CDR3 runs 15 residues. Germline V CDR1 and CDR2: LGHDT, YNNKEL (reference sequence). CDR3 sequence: CASSPNLGALKTQYF. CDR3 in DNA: TGTGCCAGCAGCCCCAATTTGGGGGCTTTGAAGACCCAGTACTTC.

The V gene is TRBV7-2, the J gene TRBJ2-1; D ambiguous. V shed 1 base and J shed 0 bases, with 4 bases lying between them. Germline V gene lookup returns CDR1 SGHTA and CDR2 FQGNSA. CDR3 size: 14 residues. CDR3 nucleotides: TGTGCCAGCAGCTTAGACAACTCCTACAATGAGCAGTTCTTC. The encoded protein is CASSLDNSYNEQFF.

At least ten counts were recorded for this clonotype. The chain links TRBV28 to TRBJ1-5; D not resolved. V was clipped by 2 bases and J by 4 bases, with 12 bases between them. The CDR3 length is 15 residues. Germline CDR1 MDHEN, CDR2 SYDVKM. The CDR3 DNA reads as TGTGCCAGCAGTTTACGGCAGGCGACTAATCAGCCCCAGCATTTT. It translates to CASSLRQATNQPQHF.

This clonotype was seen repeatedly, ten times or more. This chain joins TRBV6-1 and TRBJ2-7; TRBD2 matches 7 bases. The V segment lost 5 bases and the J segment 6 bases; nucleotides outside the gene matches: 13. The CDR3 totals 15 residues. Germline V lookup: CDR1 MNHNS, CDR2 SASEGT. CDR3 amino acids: CASSQEAGLGVEQYF. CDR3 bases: TGTGCCAGCAGTCAAGAAGCGGGATTGGGCGTCGAGCAGTACTTC.

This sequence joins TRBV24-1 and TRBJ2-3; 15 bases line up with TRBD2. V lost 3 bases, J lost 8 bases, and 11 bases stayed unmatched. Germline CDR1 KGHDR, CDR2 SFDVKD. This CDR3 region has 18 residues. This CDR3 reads CATSDPRTSGRAVGTQYF. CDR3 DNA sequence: TGTGCCACCAGTGATCCCCGGACTAGCGGGAGGGCCGTAGGTACGCAGTATTTT.

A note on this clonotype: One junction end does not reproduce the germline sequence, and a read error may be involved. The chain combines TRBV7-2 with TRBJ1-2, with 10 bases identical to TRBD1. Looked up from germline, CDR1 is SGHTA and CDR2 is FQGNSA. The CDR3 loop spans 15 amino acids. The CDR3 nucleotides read TGTGCCGGCAGCCAAGGGACAGGGGTTAGCTATGGCTACACCTTC. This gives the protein CAGSQGTGVSYGYTF.

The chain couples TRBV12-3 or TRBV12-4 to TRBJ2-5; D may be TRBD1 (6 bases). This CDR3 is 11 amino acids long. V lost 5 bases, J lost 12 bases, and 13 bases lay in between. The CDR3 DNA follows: TGTGCCAGCAGTGTGGGAACAGGGAAGTACTTC. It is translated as CASSVGTGKYF.

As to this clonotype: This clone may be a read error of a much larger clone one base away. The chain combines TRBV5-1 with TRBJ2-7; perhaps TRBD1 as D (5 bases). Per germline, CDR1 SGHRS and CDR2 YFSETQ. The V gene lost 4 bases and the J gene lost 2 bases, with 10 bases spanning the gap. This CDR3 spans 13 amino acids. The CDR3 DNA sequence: TGCGCCAGCAGCCCGACAGCCCCCTACGAGCAGTACTTC. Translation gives CASSPTAPYEQYF.

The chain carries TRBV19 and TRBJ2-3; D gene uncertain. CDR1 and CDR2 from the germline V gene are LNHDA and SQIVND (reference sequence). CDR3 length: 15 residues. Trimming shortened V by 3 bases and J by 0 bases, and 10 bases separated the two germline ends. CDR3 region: CASSMGILSTDTQYF. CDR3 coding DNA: TGTGCCAGTAGTATGGGGATCCTTAGCACAGATACGCAGTATTTT.

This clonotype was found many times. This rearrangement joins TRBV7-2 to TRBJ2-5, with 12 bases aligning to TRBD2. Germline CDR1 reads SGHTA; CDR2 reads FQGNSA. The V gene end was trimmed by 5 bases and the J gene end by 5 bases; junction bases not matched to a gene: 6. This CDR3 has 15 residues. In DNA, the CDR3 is TGTGCCAGCAGCAGACTAGCGGGAGTCGGGGAGACCCAGTACTTC. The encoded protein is CASSRLAGVGETQYF.

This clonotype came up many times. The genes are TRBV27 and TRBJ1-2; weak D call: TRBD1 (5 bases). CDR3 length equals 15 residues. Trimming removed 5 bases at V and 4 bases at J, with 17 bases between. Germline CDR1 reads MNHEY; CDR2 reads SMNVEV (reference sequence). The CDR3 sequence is CASSVSRDSFYGYTF. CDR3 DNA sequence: TGTGCCAGCAGTGTAAGCCGGGACTCCTTCTATGGCTACACCTTC.

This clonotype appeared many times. CDR3 sequence reads: CASSTLRPPGNTIYF. For the CDR3, the DNA is TGTGCCAGCTCAACCTTACGGCCGCCTGGAAACACCATATATTTT. The chain recombines TRBV18 with TRBJ1-3; D is uncertain. There are 15 residues in the CDR3. Germline V gives CDR1 KGHSH, CDR2 LQKENI. The V end lost 5 bases, the J end lost 2 bases, and 13 bases lay between the germline ends. The full variable domain, rest sourced from reference TRBV18 and TRBJ1-3, is NAGVMQNPRHLVRRRGQEARLRCSPMKGHSHVYWYRQLPEEGLKFMVYLQKENIIDESGMPKERFSAEFPKEGPSILRIQQVVRGDSAAYFCASSTLRPPGNTIYFGEGSWLTVV.

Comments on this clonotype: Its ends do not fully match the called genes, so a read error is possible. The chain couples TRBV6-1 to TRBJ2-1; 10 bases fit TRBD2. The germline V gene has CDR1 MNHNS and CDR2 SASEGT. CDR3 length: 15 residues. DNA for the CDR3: TGTGCCAGCACTCCGGGACTAGCGTCTTCGGATGAGCAGTCCTTC. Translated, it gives CASTPGLASSDEQSF.

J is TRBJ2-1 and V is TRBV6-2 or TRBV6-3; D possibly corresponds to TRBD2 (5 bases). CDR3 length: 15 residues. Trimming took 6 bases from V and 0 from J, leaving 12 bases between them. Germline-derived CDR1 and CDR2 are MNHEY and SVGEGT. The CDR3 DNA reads TGTGCCAGCAGGACTACATTGAGCTCCTACAATGAGCAGTTCTTC. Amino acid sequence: CASRTTLSSYNEQFF.

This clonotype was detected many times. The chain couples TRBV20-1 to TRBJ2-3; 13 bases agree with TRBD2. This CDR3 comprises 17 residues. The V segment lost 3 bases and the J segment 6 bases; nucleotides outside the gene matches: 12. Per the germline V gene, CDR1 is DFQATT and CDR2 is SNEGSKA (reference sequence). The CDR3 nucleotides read TGCAGTGCTAGTCCCGCCTCACTAGCGGGGGGGCGGGATACGCAGTATTTT. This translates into CSASPASLAGGRDTQYF.

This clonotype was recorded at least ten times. The CDR3 bases are TGTGCCAGCAGGTCCGACAGGGCGTCCTACGAGCAGTACTTC. Protein sequence: CASRSDRASYEQYF. V usage is TRBV28 and J usage is TRBJ2-7; 7 nucleotides align to TRBD1. Trimming at V came to 6 bases and at J to 1 base, leaving 6 bases not matched to a gene. Germline V lookup: CDR1 MDHEN, CDR2 SYDVKM. The CDR3 sequence is 14 residues long.

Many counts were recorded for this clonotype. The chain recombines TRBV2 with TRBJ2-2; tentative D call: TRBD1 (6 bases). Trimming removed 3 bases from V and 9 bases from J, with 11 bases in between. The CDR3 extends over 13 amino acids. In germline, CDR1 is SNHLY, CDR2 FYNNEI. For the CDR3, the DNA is TGTGCCAGCAGTGACGCAGGGGTGAGGGAGCTGTTTTTT. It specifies CASSDAGVRELFF.

The CDR3 here is CASSLGDRGPNQPQHF. CDR3 nucleotide sequence: TGCGCCAGCAGCCTAGGGGACAGGGGGCCTAATCAGCCCCAGCATTTT. The chain uses TRBV4-1 and TRBJ1-5; 12 bases are a match to TRBD1. The length of the CDR3 is 16 residues. Germline V gene sequence: CDR1 MGHRA, CDR2 YSYEKL. After removal of 4 bases from V and 4 bases from J, the junction contained 5 bases not matched to a gene.

The CDR3: CASSLGENRDTQYF. In DNA, the CDR3 is TGTGCCAGCAGCTTGGGAGAGAATAGAGATACGCAGTATTTT. The chain is built from TRBV5-8 and TRBJ2-3; D is ambiguous. V shed 0 bases and J shed 5 bases, with 10 bases lying between them. The CDR3 is made up of 14 amino acids. Germline V gene data show CDR1 as SGHTS and CDR2 as YDEGEE.

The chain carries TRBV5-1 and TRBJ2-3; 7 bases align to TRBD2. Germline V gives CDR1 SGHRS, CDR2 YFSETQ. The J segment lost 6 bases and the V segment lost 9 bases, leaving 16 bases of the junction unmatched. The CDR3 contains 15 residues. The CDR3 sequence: CATSVTGTGGDTQYF. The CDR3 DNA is TGCGCCACCTCCGTCACGGGGACCGGGGGGGATACGCAGTATTTT.

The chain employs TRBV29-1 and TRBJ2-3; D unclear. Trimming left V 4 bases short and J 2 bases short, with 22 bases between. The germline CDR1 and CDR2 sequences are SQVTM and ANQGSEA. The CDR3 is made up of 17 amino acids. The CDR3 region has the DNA TGCAGCGTTGTGGATACGGCGTCGGCCAAAATCACAGATACGCAGTATTTT. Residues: CSVVDTASAKITDTQYF.

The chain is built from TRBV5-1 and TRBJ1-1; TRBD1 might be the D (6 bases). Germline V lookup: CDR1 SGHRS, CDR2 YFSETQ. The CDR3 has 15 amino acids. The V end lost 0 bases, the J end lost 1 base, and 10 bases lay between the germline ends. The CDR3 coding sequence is TGCGCCAGCAGCTTGGTGGGGGGCAAGAACACTGAAGCTTTCTTT. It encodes CASSLVGGKNTEAFF.

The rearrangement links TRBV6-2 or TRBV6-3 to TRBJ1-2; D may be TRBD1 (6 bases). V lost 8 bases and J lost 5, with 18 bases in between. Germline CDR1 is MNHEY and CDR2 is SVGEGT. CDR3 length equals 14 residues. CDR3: CASGGRGAFYGYTF. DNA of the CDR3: TGTGCCAGCGGGGGACGGGGGGCGTTTTATGGCTACACCTTC.

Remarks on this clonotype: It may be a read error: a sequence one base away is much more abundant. The CDR3 here is CSARGLAGIGSTDTQYF. The CDR3, as DNA: TGCAGTGCTAGAGGTCTAGCGGGAATTGGGAGCACAGATACGCAGTATTTT. This chain connects TRBV20-1 to TRBJ2-3; 9 bases fit TRBD2. V lost 1 base, J lost 0 bases, and 8 bases stayed unmatched. Looked up from germline, CDR1 is DFQATT and CDR2 is SNEGSKA (reference sequence). The CDR3 contains 17 residues.